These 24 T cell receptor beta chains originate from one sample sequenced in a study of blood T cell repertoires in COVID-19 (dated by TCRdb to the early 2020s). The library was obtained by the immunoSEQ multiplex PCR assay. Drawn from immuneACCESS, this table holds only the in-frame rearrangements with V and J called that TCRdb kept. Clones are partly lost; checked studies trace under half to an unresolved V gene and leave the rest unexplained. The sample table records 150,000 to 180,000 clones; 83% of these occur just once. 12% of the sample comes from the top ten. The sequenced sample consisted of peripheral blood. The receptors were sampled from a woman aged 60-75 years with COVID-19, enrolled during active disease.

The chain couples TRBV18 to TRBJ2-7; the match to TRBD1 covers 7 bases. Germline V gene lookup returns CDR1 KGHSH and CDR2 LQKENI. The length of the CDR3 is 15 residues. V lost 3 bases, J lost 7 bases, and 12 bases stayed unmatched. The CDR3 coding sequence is TGTGCCAGCTCACCTGGTACAGGGGCCGTTCTGGAGCAGTACTTC. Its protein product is CASSPGTGAVLEQYF.

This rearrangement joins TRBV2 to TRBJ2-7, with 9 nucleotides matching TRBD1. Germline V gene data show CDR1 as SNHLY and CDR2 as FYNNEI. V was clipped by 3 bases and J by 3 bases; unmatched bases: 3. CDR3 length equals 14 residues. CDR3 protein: CASSDRDRVYEQYF. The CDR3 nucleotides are TGTGCCAGCAGTGACCGGGACAGGGTCTACGAGCAGTACTTC.

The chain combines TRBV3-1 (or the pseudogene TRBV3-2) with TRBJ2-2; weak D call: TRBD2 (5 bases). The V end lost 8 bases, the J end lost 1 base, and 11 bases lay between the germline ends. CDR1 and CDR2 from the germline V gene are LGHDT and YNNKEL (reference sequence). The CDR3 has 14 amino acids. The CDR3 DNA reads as TGTGCCAGCCAGCGGAATCGGAACACCGGGGAGCTGTTTTTT. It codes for CASQRNRNTGELFF.

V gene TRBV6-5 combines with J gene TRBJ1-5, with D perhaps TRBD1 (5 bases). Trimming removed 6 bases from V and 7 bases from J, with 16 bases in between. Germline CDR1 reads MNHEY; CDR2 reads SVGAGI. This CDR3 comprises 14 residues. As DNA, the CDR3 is TGTGCCAGCAGGCCAACTTCCAGGGCGCAGCCCCAGCATTTT. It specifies CASRPTSRAQPQHF.

CDR3 nucleotide sequence: TGTGCCAGCAGCTTAAGCCTTCGGGAAGTTAGGGGCTACACCTTC. It specifies CASSLSLREVRGYTF. This chain uses TRBV7-2 with TRBJ1-2; D uncertain. Germline loops: CDR1 SGHTA, CDR2 FQGNSA. This CDR3 is built from 15 residues. V lost 2 bases, J lost 8 bases, and 18 bases lay in between.

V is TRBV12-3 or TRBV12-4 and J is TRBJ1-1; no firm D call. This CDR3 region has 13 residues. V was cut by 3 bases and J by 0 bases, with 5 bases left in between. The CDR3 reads CASSLAVNTEAFF. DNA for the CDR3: TGTGCCAGCAGTTTGGCGGTGAACACTGAAGCTTTCTTT.

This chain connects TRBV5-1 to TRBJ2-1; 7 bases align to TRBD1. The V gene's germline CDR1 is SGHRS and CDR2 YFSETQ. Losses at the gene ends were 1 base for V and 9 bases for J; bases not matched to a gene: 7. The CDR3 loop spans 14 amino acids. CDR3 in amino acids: CASSLTQGSVEQFF. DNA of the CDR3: TGCGCCAGCAGCTTGACACAGGGGTCTGTTGAGCAGTTCTTC. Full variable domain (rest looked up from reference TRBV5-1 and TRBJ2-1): KAGVTQTPRYLIKTRGQQVTLSCSPISGHRSVSWYQQTPGQGLQFLFEYFSETQRNKGNFPGRFSGRQFSNSRSEMNVSTLELGDSALYLCASSLTQGSVEQFFGPGTRLTVL.

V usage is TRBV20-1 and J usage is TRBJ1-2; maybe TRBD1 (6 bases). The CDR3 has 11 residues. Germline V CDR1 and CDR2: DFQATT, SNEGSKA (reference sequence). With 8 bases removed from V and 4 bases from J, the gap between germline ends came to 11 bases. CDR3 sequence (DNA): TGCAGTATTCAGGGGAGCTATGGCTACACCTTC. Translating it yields CSIQGSYGYTF.

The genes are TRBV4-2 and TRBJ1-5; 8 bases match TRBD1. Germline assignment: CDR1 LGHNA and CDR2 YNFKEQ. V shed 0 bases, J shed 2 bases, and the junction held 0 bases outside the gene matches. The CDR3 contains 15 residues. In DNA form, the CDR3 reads TGTGCCAGCAGCCAAGACAGGGGGCGCAATCAGCCCCAGCATTTT. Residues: CASSQDRGRNQPQHF.

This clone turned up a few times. This chain's CDR3 is CASSFDAGGSYNEQFF. Written as DNA, the CDR3 is TGTGCCAGCAGCTTCGATGCGGGAGGGTCCTACAATGAGCAGTTCTTC. This chain uses TRBV7-3 with TRBJ2-1, with 9 bases identical to TRBD2. Per the germline V gene, CDR1 is SGHTA and CDR2 is FQGTGA. V gave up 3 bases and J gave up 1 base; unmatched junction bases: 4. CDR3 length equals 16 residues.

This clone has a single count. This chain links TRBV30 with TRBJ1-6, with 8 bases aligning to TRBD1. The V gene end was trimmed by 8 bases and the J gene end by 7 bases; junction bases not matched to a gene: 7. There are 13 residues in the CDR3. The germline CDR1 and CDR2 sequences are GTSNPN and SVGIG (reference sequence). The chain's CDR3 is CARRDRSNSPLHF. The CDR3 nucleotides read TGTGCCCGTCGGGACAGGTCGAATTCACCCCTCCACTTT.

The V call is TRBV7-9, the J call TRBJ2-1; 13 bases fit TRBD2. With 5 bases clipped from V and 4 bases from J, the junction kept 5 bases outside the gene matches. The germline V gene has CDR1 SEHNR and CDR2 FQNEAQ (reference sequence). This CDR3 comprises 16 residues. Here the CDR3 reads CASSELAGGRYNEQFF. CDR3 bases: TGTGCCAGCAGCGAACTAGCGGGAGGGCGGTACAATGAGCAGTTCTTC.

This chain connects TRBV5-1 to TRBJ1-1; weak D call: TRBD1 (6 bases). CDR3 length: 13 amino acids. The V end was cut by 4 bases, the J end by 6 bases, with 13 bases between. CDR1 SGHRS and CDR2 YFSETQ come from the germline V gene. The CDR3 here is CASSTGQRPEAFF. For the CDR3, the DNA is TGCGCCAGCAGCACTGGACAGAGACCTGAAGCTTTCTTT.

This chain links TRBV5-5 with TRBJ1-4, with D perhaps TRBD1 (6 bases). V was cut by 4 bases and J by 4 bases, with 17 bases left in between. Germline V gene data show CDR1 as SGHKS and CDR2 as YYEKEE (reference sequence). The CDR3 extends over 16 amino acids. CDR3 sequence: CASSVPRGRINEKLFF. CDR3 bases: TGTGCCAGCAGCGTCCCCAGGGGCCGGATTAATGAAAAACTGTTTTTT.

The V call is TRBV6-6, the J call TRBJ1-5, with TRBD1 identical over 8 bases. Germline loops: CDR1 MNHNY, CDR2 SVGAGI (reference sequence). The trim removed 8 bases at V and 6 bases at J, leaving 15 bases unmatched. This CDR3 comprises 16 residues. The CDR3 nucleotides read TGTGCCAGCTATAAGTACGGGCAGGGGGCGTTTCAGCCCCAGCATTTT. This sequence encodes CASYKYGQGAFQPQHF.

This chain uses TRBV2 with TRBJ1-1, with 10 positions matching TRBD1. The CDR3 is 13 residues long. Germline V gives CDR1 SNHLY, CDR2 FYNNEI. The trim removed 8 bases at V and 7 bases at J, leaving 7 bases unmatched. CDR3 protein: CASLTDRGFEAFF. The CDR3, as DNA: TGTGCCAGCCTTACGGACAGGGGGTTTGAAGCTTTCTTT.

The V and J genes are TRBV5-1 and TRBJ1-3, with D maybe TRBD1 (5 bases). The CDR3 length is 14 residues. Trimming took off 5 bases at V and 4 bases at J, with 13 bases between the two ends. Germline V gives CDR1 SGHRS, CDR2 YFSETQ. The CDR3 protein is CASSRQGSGNTIYF. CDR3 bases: TGCGCCAGCAGTCGGCAGGGATCAGGAAACACCATATATTTT.

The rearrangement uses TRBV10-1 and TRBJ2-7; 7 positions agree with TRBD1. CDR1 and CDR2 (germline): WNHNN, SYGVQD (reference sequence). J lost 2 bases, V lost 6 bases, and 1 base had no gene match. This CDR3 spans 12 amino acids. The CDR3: CASSGTAYEQYF. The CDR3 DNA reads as TGCGCCAGCAGCGGGACAGCCTACGAGCAGTACTTC.

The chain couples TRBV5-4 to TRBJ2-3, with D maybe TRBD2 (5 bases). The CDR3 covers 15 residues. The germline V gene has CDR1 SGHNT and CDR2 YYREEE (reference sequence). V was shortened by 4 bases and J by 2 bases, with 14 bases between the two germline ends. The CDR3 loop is CASSTGLAHTDTQYF. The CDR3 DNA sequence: TGTGCCAGCAGCACCGGACTTGCTCACACAGATACGCAGTATTTT.

CDR3 coding DNA: TGTGCCAGCAGCCCCACCGGGGTAATATACGAGCAGTACTTC. This gives the protein CASSPTGVIYEQYF. The chain combines TRBV6-5 with TRBJ2-7; tentative D call: TRBD2 (5 bases). Germline loops: CDR1 MNHEY, CDR2 SVGAGI. V lost 6 bases, J lost 4 bases, and 16 bases lay in between. This CDR3 is built from 14 residues.

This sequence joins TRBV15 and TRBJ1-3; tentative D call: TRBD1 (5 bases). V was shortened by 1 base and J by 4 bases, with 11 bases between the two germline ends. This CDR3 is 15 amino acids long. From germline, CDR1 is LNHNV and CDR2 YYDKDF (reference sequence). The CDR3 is CATSRVATGGNTIYF. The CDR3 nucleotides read TGTGCCACCAGCAGAGTGGCCACAGGCGGAAACACCATATATTTT.

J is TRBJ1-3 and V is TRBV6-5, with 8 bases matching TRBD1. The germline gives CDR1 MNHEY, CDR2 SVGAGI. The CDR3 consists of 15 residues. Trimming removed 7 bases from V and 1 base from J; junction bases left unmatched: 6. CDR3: CASTPDRASGNTIYF. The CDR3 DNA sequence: TGTGCCAGCACCCCGGACAGGGCATCTGGAAACACCATATATTTT.

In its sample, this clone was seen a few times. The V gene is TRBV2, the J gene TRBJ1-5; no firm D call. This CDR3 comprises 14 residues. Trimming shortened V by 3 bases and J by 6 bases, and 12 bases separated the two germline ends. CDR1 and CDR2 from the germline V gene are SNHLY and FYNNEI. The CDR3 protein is CASSEVRKGQPQHF. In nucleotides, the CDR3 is TGTGCCAGCAGTGAGGTCAGGAAAGGTCAGCCCCAGCATTTT.

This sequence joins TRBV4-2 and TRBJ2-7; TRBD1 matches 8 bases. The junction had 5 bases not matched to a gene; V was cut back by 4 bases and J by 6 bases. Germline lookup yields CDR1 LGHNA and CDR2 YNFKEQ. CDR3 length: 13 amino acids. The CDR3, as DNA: TGTGCCAGCAGCCCCGGACAGGGAGGCGAGCAGTACGTC. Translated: CASSPGQGGEQYV.